Listed here are 18 T cell receptor beta chains from one sample, sequenced in a study of T cell repertoires and HLA-DP antigens. The protocol was immunoSEQ multiplex PCR, while the TCRdb copy is restricted to in-frame clones and leaves out a portion. Of roughly 73,000 clones in the sample, around four fifths were seen once. For these receptors, no antigen is known. The sample consisted of CD4+ T cells from PBMCs. These receptors were taken from a man in his 60s in good health and CMV-seronegative.

This chain links TRBV29-1 with TRBJ1-1; 7 nucleotides match TRBD1. V lost 6 bases and J lost 10; bases outside the gene matches: 8. Per germline, CDR1 SQVTM and CDR2 ANQGSEA. This CDR3 has 11 amino acids. The CDR3 reads CSVADRDRAFF. The CDR3 DNA is TGCAGCGTCGCCGACAGGGACAGAGCTTTCTTT.

The rearrangement links TRBV5-4 to TRBJ2-4; a weak D match, TRBD2 (6 bases). The V gene lost 2 bases and the J gene lost 8 bases, with 11 bases spanning the gap. This CDR3 region has 13 residues. Germline CDR1 is SGHNT and CDR2 is YYREEE (reference sequence). The CDR3 is CASSFVGGDIQYF. As DNA, the CDR3 is TGTGCCAGCAGCTTTGTGGGGGGAGACATTCAGTACTTC.

This clone was observed once. The CDR3 nucleotides are TGTGCCAGCCGGGGAGCGGGGAGGGACGAGCAGTACGTC. Translating gives CASRGAGRDEQYV. V is TRBV7-8 and J is TRBJ2-7, with 7 bases fitting TRBD2. Germline CDR1 and CDR2: SGHVS and FQNEAQ. V lost 8 bases and J lost 5; bases outside the gene matches: 9. The CDR3 is 13 amino acids.

This clone was found once. The chain joins TRBV7-2 to TRBJ1-2; no clear D. Per germline, CDR1 SGHTA and CDR2 FQGNSA. The CDR3 sequence is 13 residues long. Trimming took off 3 bases at V and 1 base at J, with 6 bases between the two ends. CDR3 region: CASSFRNNYGYTF. The CDR3 region has the DNA TGTGCCAGCAGCTTCCGGAATAACTATGGCTACACCTTC.

This clone was found a few times. This chain uses TRBV4-3 with TRBJ2-7; no clear D gene. The V end was cut by 1 base, the J end by 3 bases, with 7 bases between. The CDR3 runs to 13 residues. Germline V gene data show CDR1 as LGHNA and CDR2 as YSLEER. DNA for the CDR3: TGCGCCAGCAGCCAAGGAACCAGCTACGAGCAGTACTTC. It encodes CASSQGTSYEQYF.

V is TRBV2 and J is TRBJ2-2; tentatively, D is TRBD1 or TRBD2 (5 bases each). The CDR3 runs to 16 residues. Trimming removed 6 bases from V and 1 base from J, with 15 bases in between. Germline values: CDR1 SNHLY, CDR2 FYNNEI. CDR3 in DNA: TGTGCCAGCAGCCCGCCGGGGCGAAGGAACACCGGGGAGCTGTTTTTT. This gives the protein CASSPPGRRNTGELFF.

V usage is TRBV11-2 and J usage is TRBJ2-3; D uncertain. Germline V gene sequence: CDR1 SGHAT, CDR2 FQNNGV. CDR3 length: 12 residues. V was shortened by 5 bases and J by 7 bases, with 10 bases between the two germline ends. The CDR3 here is CASSENRNTQYF. CDR3 in DNA: TGTGCCAGCAGCGAGAATCGGAATACGCAGTATTTT.

The chain recombines TRBV4-1 with TRBJ2-1; TRBD2 agrees at 13 bases. Germline V gene data show CDR1 as MGHRA and CDR2 as YSYEKL. V lost 2 bases and J lost 4; bases outside the gene matches: 11. The CDR3 runs 19 residues. The DNA for the CDR3 is TGCGCCAGCAGCCAACCGGGACTAGCGGGAAACTTACCTTACAATGAGCAGTTCTTC. Protein product: CASSQPGLAGNLPYNEQFF.

The V gene is TRBV18, the J gene TRBJ1-5, with D hard to call. There are 16 residues in the CDR3. Per the germline V gene, CDR1 is KGHSH and CDR2 is LQKENI. V lost 0 bases to trimming and J lost 2 bases, with 11 bases between them. CDR3 in amino acids: CASSPPSGSRNQPQHF. CDR3 DNA: TGTGCCAGCTCACCACCGAGTGGGAGCCGCAATCAGCCCCAGCATTTT.

The chain links TRBV19 to TRBJ1-4; D gene unclear. This CDR3 has 13 residues. Germline V gene data show CDR1 as LNHDA and CDR2 as SQIVND (reference sequence). Trimming removed 6 bases at V and 3 bases at J, with 8 bases between. This chain's CDR3 is CASRAGPNEKLFF. CDR3 in DNA: TGTGCCAGTAGAGCCGGGCCTAATGAAAAACTGTTTTTT.

This clone was counted once. This chain links TRBV28 with TRBJ2-2; no reliable D call. The CDR3 totals 14 residues. With 5 bases removed from V and 6 bases from J, the gap between germline ends came to 13 bases. In germline, CDR1 is MDHEN, CDR2 SYDVKM. CDR3: CASSGRIGPGELFF. CDR3 DNA: TGTGCCAGCAGTGGGCGGATCGGGCCCGGGGAGCTGTTTTTT.

The J gene is TRBJ1-1, the V gene TRBV5-4; D not certain. V was clipped by 3 bases and J by 4 bases, with 10 bases between them. Germline CDR1 SGHNT, CDR2 YYREEE (reference sequence). The CDR3 runs to 13 residues. CDR3 DNA sequence: TGTGCCAGCAGCTCTTCCCGGGGCACTGAAGCTTTCTTT. Protein: CASSSSRGTEAFF.

The chain is built from TRBV30 and TRBJ2-5; D ambiguous. This CDR3 is built from 14 residues. V lost 0 bases and J lost 7, with 15 bases in between. The germline V gene has CDR1 GTSNPN and CDR2 SVGIG (reference sequence). CDR3 coding DNA: TGTGCCTGGAGTGTAGGCTATGCCCCCGGGACCCAGTACTTC. It yields the protein CAWSVGYAPGTQYF.

V is TRBV19 and J is TRBJ1-1; D ambiguous. V gave up 0 bases and J gave up 3 bases, with 2 bases separating them. CDR3 length: 12 amino acids. CDR1 LNHDA and CDR2 SQIVND come from the germline V gene (reference sequence). As DNA, the CDR3 is TGTGCCAGTAGTATAGACTACACTGAAGCTTTCTTT. Amino acid sequence: CASSIDYTEAFF.

This chain connects TRBV6-1 to TRBJ1-5; D gene ambiguous. The V end lost 2 bases, the J end lost 5 bases, and 16 bases lay between the germline ends. The CDR3 spans 16 residues. CDR1 is MNHNS, CDR2 SASEGT, per germline. CDR3 sequence reads: CASSEPGIRLDQPQHF. CDR3 DNA: TGTGCCAGCAGTGAACCCGGGATCCGGTTGGATCAGCCCCAGCATTTT.

V usage is TRBV7-3 and J usage is TRBJ2-6, with a possible D match to TRBD1 (5 bases). V was shortened by 1 base and J by 0 bases, with 10 bases between the two germline ends. The CDR3 covers 17 residues. Germline CDR1 is SGHTA and CDR2 is FQGTGA. CDR3 loop: CASSLKSRDSGANVLTF. In DNA, the CDR3 is TGTGCCAGCAGCTTAAAATCCAGGGACTCTGGGGCCAACGTCCTGACTTTC.

The rearrangement links TRBV18 to TRBJ2-7, with D possibly being TRBD1 (5 bases). The germline gives CDR1 KGHSH, CDR2 LQKENI. Trimming cost V 3 bases and J 3 bases, with 15 bases left between them. The CDR3 sequence is 15 residues long. CDR3 bases: TGTGCCAGCTCACCGAACGTGACAGCCTACTACGAGCAGTACTTC. As protein: CASSPNVTAYYEQYF.

This chain connects TRBV19 to TRBJ1-5; D perhaps matches TRBD1 (5 bases). Germline V lookup: CDR1 LNHDA, CDR2 SQIVND (reference sequence). Trimming shortened V by 1 base and J by 6 bases, and 13 bases separated the two germline ends. This CDR3 has 15 residues. The CDR3 region has the DNA TGTGCCAGTAGTATAGTCCGGGCCAGGGCTCAGCCCCAGCATTTT. It codes for CASSIVRARAQPQHF. The full variable domain, in which reference TRBV19 and TRBJ1-5 provide the parts outside the CDR3, is DGGITQSPKYLFRKEGQNVTLSCEQNLNHDAMYWYRQDPGQGLRLIYYSQIVNDFQKGDIAEGYSVSREKKESFPLTVTSAQKNPTAFYLCASSIVRARAQPQHFGDGTRLSIL.